Listed here is a single T cell receptor beta chain. Its antigen is still unknown. Assay: immunoSEQ multiplex PCR; the TCRdb copy retains only in-frame clones and omits some. The data show more than 2,000,000 clones, 90% to 95% seen once. The data belong to a study of shared clonotypes between healthy human individuals. General study results and limits: Against clonotypes common to all four donors, non-shared ones had lower generation probabilities. Estimated richness values were generally larger in naive subsets than in memory subsets.

The ends lost 5 bases at V and 3 bases at J; junction bases unmatched: 4. The germline V gene has CDR1 SGHRS and CDR2 YFSETQ. The CDR3 is made up of 13 amino acids. The sequenced material came from naive CD4+ T cells sorted from blood. Noted subset: CD45RA+ positively selected. This rearrangement joins TRBV5-1 to TRBJ2-7, with 8 nucleotides matching TRBD2. This TCR was sampled from a man between 18 and 35 years old in good health. In DNA form, the CDR3 reads TGCGCCAGCAGGACCGCGGGAGGCTACGAGCAGTACTTC. As protein: CASRTAGGYEQYF.